This T cell receptor (beta chain) was identified in a study of T cell changes during pregnancy in multiple sclerosis. This CDR3 contains 17 residues. Germline values: CDR1 MNHEY, CDR2 SMNVEV (reference sequence). V lost 3 bases and J lost 2; bases outside the gene matches: 11. Profiling relied on immunoSEQ multiplex PCR, and the TCRdb table lists in-frame clones only, not all of them. The sample carries approximately 92,000 clones, approximately 92% recorded once. The chain uses TRBV27 and TRBJ2-7, with 9 bases aligning to TRBD2. This receptor was identified in a female donor with multiple sclerosis, enrolled in a pregnancy study. This material consisted of peripheral blood, taken in the first trimester of pregnancy. CDR3 sequence reads: CASSFGVAGAQTYEQYF. The DNA for the CDR3 is TGTGCCAGCAGTTTCGGAGTAGCGGGAGCGCAGACCTACGAGCAGTACTTC.